A single sample is the source of the 11 T cell receptor beta chains below, sequenced in a study of blood T cell repertoires in COVID-19. Method: immunoSEQ multiplex PCR; TCRdb's copy keeps in-frame clones and lacks some. The sample yields about 170,000 clones, 65% to 80% seen once. What was sequenced was PBMCs or T cells enriched from blood (not recorded which). These receptors all stem from a woman aged 65 to 85 in a cohort exposed to, infected with or recovered from COVID-19 (not recorded which).

The DNA of the CDR3 is TGTGCTAGTGGTTTGGGGGGGGGAAATCAAGAGACCCAGTACTTC. The encoded protein is CASGLGGGNQETQYF. This chain uses TRBV12-5 with TRBJ2-5; 7 bases map to TRBD2. The CDR3 has 15 residues. V trimming: 1 base; J trimming: 2 bases; junction bases outside the gene matches: 4. The germline V gene has CDR1 LGHNT and CDR2 FRNRAP.

This clone showed up just a few times. The J gene is TRBJ2-1, the V gene TRBV3-1 (or the pseudogene TRBV3-2); a possible D gene is TRBD1 (6 bases). CDR3 length: 15 residues. From germline, CDR1 is LGHDT and CDR2 YNNKEL (reference sequence). The V end was cut by 3 bases, the J end by 1 base, with 10 bases between. The CDR3 reads CASSHLQGSYNEQFF. CDR3 nucleotides: TGTGCCAGCAGCCATCTACAGGGTTCCTACAATGAGCAGTTCTTC.

Worth noting for this clone: Other DNA sequences within the sample encode an identical CDR3. The chain joins TRBV18 to TRBJ2-7; 8 bases are shared with TRBD1. This CDR3 spans 14 amino acids. Germline CDR1 is KGHSH and CDR2 is LQKENI. The V and J ends lost 4 bases and 5 bases, in that order; junction bases with no gene match: 7. For the CDR3, the DNA is TGTGCCAGCTCACGTGGACAGGGCGGCGACGAGCAGTACTTC. This translates into CASSRGQGGDEQYF.

This clone has at least ten counts. The chain is built from TRBV14 and TRBJ2-6, with no clear D. V lost 4 bases to trimming and J lost 0 bases, with 4 bases between them. CDR1 and CDR2 from the germline V gene are SGHDN and FVKESK. This CDR3 has 14 amino acids. The CDR3 here is CASSPSSGANVLTF. The CDR3 DNA reads as TGTGCCAGCAGCCCCTCCTCTGGGGCCAACGTCCTGACTTTC.

The gene calls are TRBV7-6 and TRBJ1-3; 7 nucleotides agree with TRBD1. Germline CDR1 is SGHVS and CDR2 is FNYEAQ. V shed 4 bases, J shed 1 base, and the junction held 4 bases outside the gene matches. The CDR3 length is 15 residues. The CDR3 DNA reads as TGTGCCAGCAGCTCAGGGGGAGTATCTGGAAACACCATATATTTT. It codes for CASSSGGVSGNTIYF. The complete variable domain, with remaining parts taken from reference TRBV7-6 and TRBJ1-3, reads GAGVSQSPRYKVTKRGQDVALRCDPISGHVSLYWYRQALGQGPEFLTYFNYEAQQDKSGLPNDRFSAERPEGSISTLTIQRTEQRDSAMYRCASSSGGVSGNTIYFGEGSWLTVV.

This chain uses TRBV18 with TRBJ2-7, with 7 bases identical to TRBD1. V lost 1 base, J lost 6 bases, and 9 bases stayed unmatched. The CDR3 contains 15 residues. CDR1 KGHSH and CDR2 LQKENI come from the germline V gene. CDR3 sequence: CASSPQGALSSEQYF. Here the CDR3 DNA reads TGTGCCAGCTCACCACAGGGGGCGCTTAGTTCCGAGCAGTACTTC.

V is TRBV4-1 and J is TRBJ2-3, with D possibly being TRBD2 (6 bases). Trimming stripped 0 bases from V and 4 bases from J, with 11 bases between. The CDR3 has 15 residues. Germline V gene sequence: CDR1 MGHRA, CDR2 YSYEKL. CDR3 sequence: CASSQDGGSADTQYF. DNA of the CDR3: TGCGCCAGCAGCCAAGACGGAGGGAGTGCAGATACGCAGTATTTT.

Concerning this clone: The identical CDR3 is also encoded by other nucleotide sequences in the sample. The CDR3 coding sequence is TGTGCCAGCAGCTTAGGCGGGCTAGCGGGAGGACCCCAAGAGACCCAGTACTTC. This translates into CASSLGGLAGGPQETQYF. The chain uses TRBV11-3 and TRBJ2-5; TRBD2 matches at 11 bases. The CDR3 is made up of 18 amino acids. The germline CDR1 and CDR2 sequences are SGHNT and YENEEA. J gave up 1 base and V 1 base, and 8 bases lay outside the gene matches.

The table lists this clone with a count of one. This chain uses TRBV28 with TRBJ2-2; 7 positions match TRBD1. J was trimmed by 6 bases and V by 6 bases; bases with no gene match: 7. This CDR3 is built from 14 residues. Germline V lookup: CDR1 MDHEN, CDR2 SYDVKM. CDR3 in amino acids: CASSLYRGPGELFF. The CDR3 DNA is TGTGCCAGCAGCCTATACAGGGGACCCGGGGAGCTGTTTTTT.

Worth noting for this clone: The germline gene is not matched at one end of the junction; a read error may be the cause. In nucleotides, the CDR3 is TGTGCTAGCAGCGAGGGGAGGGGGGCGTTGGAGACCCAGTACTTC. Encoded protein: CASSEGRGALETQYF. The chain links TRBV7-7 to TRBJ2-5, with a weak D call TRBD2 (7 bases). CDR3 size: 15 residues. From germline, CDR1 is SSHAT and CDR2 FNYEAQ (reference sequence). Filled out from reference TRBV7-7 and TRBJ2-5, the complete variable domain reads GAGVSQSPRYKVTKRGQDVTLRCDPISSHATLYWYQQALGQGPEFLTYFNYEAQPDKSGLPSDRFSAERPEGSISTLTIQRTEQRDSAMYRCASSEGRGALETQYFGPGTRLLVL.

This clone was seen only a few times. This rearrangement joins TRBV14 to TRBJ1-1; D is unclear. The germline V gene has CDR1 SGHDN and CDR2 FVKESK. V lost 4 bases, J lost 0 bases, and 6 bases lay in between. The CDR3 is 13 residues long. DNA of the CDR3: TGTGCCAGCAGCCCAACTTTGAACACTGAAGCTTTCTTT. Protein: CASSPTLNTEAFF.